The 3 T cell receptor beta chains listed next were all sequenced from one sample in a study of molecular identifiers for immune sequencing clone quantification (dated by TCRdb to 2017 to 2018). The library relied on PCR. For sequencing, a NextSeq 500 was employed. TCRdb took the public reads, trimmed them with fastp at Q25, ran MiXCR for clone calling and kept in-frame beta chains. Every entry covers one CDR3 protein and lists the most common genes and DNA from its rows. Recorded for this sample are around 8,000 distinct CDR3 sequences; around 30% of them occurred a single time. The top ten hold around 7% of the sample. Sequenced material: naive CD8+ T cells from blood, with Jurkat cell RNA spiked in. Explained via the paper, the cell subset or site label denotes: FACS-sorted CD8+CD4-CCR7+CD45RA+ naive T cells. The source is a human donor in good health. Some libraries in this study had Jurkat cell RNA spiked in.

The chain combines TRBV28 with TRBJ1-4; D gene uncertain. The CDR3 spans 15 residues. Trimming left V 5 bases short and J 5 bases short, with 15 bases between. In germline, CDR1 is MDHEN, CDR2 SYDVKM. The CDR3 is CASSLDRADNEKLFF. CDR3 DNA sequence: TGTGCCAGCAGTCTTGACCGGGCCGACAATGAAAAACTGTTTTTT.

The chain joins TRBV14 to TRBJ2-5; the D is unclear. Trimming took 2 bases from V and 4 from J, leaving 5 bases between them. This CDR3 has 12 residues. In germline, CDR1 is SGHDN, CDR2 FVKESK. CDR3 loop: CASSQNGETQYF. CDR3 sequence (DNA): TGTGCCAGCAGCCAAAACGGAGAGACCCAGTACTTC.

V is TRBV7-9 and J is TRBJ2-2; D is unclear. Germline assignment: CDR1 SEHNR and CDR2 FQNEAQ (reference sequence). V lost 6 bases to trimming and J lost 4 bases, with 12 bases between them. The CDR3 is 14 amino acids. CDR3 region: CASRPYGLTGELFF. The CDR3 nucleotides are TGTGCCAGCAGACCCTATGGCCTCACCGGGGAGCTGTTTTTT.